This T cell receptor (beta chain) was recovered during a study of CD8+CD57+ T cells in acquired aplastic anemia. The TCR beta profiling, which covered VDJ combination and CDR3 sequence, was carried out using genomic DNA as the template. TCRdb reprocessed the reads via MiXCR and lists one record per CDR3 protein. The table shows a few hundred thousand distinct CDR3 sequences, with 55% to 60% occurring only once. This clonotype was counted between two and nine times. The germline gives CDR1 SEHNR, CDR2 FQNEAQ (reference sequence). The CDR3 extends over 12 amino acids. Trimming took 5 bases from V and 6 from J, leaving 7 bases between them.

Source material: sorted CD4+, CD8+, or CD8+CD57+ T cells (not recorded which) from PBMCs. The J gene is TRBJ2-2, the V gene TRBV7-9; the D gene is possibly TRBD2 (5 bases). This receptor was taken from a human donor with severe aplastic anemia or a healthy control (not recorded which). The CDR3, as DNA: TGTGCCAGCAGCAGGACTTCCGGGGAGCTGTTTTTT. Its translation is CASSRTSGELFF.